The 26 T cell receptor beta chains reported below all come from one sample, sequenced in a study of OX40 agonist ivuxolimab in advanced cancers. Measured with immunoSEQ multiplex PCR; TCRdb has only the in-frame clones, and not every one. The data show 94,000 or so clones, 70% to 85% seen once. The material was CD4+ or CD8+ T cells sorted from blood, obtained in a trial of the OX40 agonist ivuxolimab. The receptors here all came from an adult with an advanced solid tumor such as melanoma, head and neck, liver or kidney cancer.

The V gene is TRBV12-5, the J gene TRBJ1-2; D remains unclear. V gave up 2 bases and J gave up 3 bases, with 7 bases separating them. This CDR3 comprises 13 residues. Germline V gene data show CDR1 as LGHNT and CDR2 as FRNRAP. CDR3 amino acids: CASGLNGDYGYTF. The CDR3 coding sequence is TGTGCTAGTGGTTTGAATGGTGACTATGGCTACACCTTC.

V gene TRBV5-6 combines with J gene TRBJ2-3, with D perhaps TRBD1 or TRBD2 (5 bases each). Trimming removed 1 base from V and 5 bases from J, with 14 bases in between. Germline lookup yields CDR1 SGHDT and CDR2 YYEEEE. The CDR3 spans 15 residues. The CDR3 DNA is TGTGCCAGCAGCTTGAAGAGGGGACCGGGAGATACGCAGTATTTT. Encoded protein: CASSLKRGPGDTQYF. Together with reference TRBV5-6 and TRBJ2-3, the CDR3 gives the full variable domain: DAGVTQSPTHLIKTRGQQVTLRCSPKSGHDTVSWYQQALGQGPQFIFQYYEEEERQRGNFPDRFSGHQFPNYSSELNVNALLLGDSALYLCASSLKRGPGDTQYFGPGTRLTVL.

V usage is TRBV19 and J usage is TRBJ1-5; unclear D gene. The germline V and J ends were trimmed by 3 bases and 9 bases, with 12 bases remaining between them. CDR3 length: 13 residues. Germline lookup yields CDR1 LNHDA and CDR2 SQIVND (reference sequence). The chain's CDR3 is CASSMVLDMPQHF. The CDR3 DNA is TGTGCCAGTAGTATGGTGTTGGATATGCCCCAGCATTTT.

The chain recombines TRBV10-1 with TRBJ1-1; D call uncertain. CDR3 length: 12 residues. V dropped 4 bases and J dropped 3 bases, with 6 bases sitting between them. Germline V gene sequence: CDR1 WNHNN, CDR2 SYGVQD (reference sequence). CDR3 protein: CASSGRYTEAFF. CDR3 DNA sequence: TGCGCCAGCAGTGGGAGGTACACTGAAGCTTTCTTT.

The V and J genes are TRBV19 and TRBJ2-3; D may be TRBD1 (6 bases). The CDR3 has 15 amino acids. V shed 4 bases and J shed 4 bases, with 15 bases lying between them. CDR1 LNHDA and CDR2 SQIVND come from the germline V gene (reference sequence). CDR3 region: CASSTPARGPDTQYF. CDR3 coding DNA: TGTGCCAGTAGTACCCCGGCCAGGGGTCCAGATACGCAGTATTTT.

The chain carries TRBV5-1 and TRBJ2-3, with D possibly matching TRBD2 (6 bases). The CDR3 has 15 residues. Trimming removed 1 base at V and 0 bases at J, with 9 bases between. Germline loops: CDR1 SGHRS, CDR2 YFSETQ. The CDR3 region is CASSLNGGSTDTQYF. The CDR3 coding sequence is TGCGCCAGCAGCTTGAACGGGGGTAGCACAGATACGCAGTATTTT.

V gene TRBV6-1 combines with J gene TRBJ1-3; D ambiguous. CDR3 length equals 13 residues. Between the trimmed V and J ends, which lost 0 bases and 4 bases, there was a span of 4 bases. Germline loops: CDR1 MNHNS, CDR2 SASEGT. The DNA of the CDR3 is TGTGCCAGCAGTGAAGCGCGAGGAAACACCATATATTTT. It is translated as CASSEARGNTIYF.

This clone was observed a single time. The rearrangement links TRBV12-5 to TRBJ2-7, with D possibly being TRBD2 (6 bases). The CDR3 spans 15 residues. Germline values: CDR1 LGHNT, CDR2 FRNRAP. V was pared by 5 bases and J by 5 bases, with 19 bases between. CDR3 DNA: TGTGCTAGTGGTCCAGAAACCGGGGGTTCCAACGAGCAGTACTTC. Translated: CASGPETGGSNEQYF. The whole variable domain, filled in from reference TRBV12-5 and TRBJ2-7, reads DARVTQTPRHKVTEMGQEVTMRCQPILGHNTVFWYRQTMMQGLELLAYFRNRAPLDDSGMPKDRFSAEMPDATLATLKIQPSEPRDSAVYFCASGPETGGSNEQYFGPGTRLTVT.

The chain joins TRBV7-2 to TRBJ2-3, with TRBD2 identical over 13 bases. Per germline, CDR1 SGHTA and CDR2 FQGNSA. This CDR3 region has 15 residues. V lost 5 bases, J lost 4 bases, and 3 bases stayed unmatched. CDR3 in amino acids: CASSLLAGGADTQYF. The CDR3, as DNA: TGTGCCAGCAGCCTACTAGCGGGGGGGGCAGATACGCAGTATTTT.

The chain combines TRBV9 with TRBJ2-3; 7 bases fit TRBD2. The CDR3 totals 17 residues. V shed 0 bases and J 2 bases; nucleotides not matched to a gene: 9. The germline gives CDR1 SGDLS, CDR2 YYNGEE. CDR3 coding DNA: TGTGCCAGCAGCGTAGTTCCGGGTGGGAGGGCCACAGATACGCAGTATTTT. Translation: CASSVVPGGRATDTQYF. Drawing the rest from reference TRBV9 and TRBJ2-3, the complete variable domain is DSGVTQTPKHLITATGQRVTLRCSPRSGDLSVYWYQQSLDQGLQFLIQYYNGEERAKGNILERFSAQQFPDLHSELNLSSLELGDSALYFCASSVVPGGRATDTQYFGPGTRLTVL.

As DNA, the CDR3 is TGTGCCAGCAGCGTATCTCCGGGGGGCGGAACCGGGGAGCTGTTTTTT. This gives the protein CASSVSPGGGTGELFF. This chain joins TRBV9 and TRBJ2-2, with D maybe TRBD2 (7 bases). V lost 1 base, J lost 5 bases, and 15 bases lay in between. The length of the CDR3 is 16 residues. Germline lookup yields CDR1 SGDLS and CDR2 YYNGEE.

The rearrangement uses TRBV19 and TRBJ1-2, with 7 nucleotides matching TRBD1. Trimming cost V 7 bases and J 2 bases; bases outside gene matches: 7. Germline lookup yields CDR1 LNHDA and CDR2 SQIVND (reference sequence). The CDR3 consists of 14 residues. CDR3 amino acids: CASNPRQGNYGYTF. CDR3 DNA sequence: TGTGCCAGTAACCCAAGACAGGGAAACTATGGCTACACCTTC.

The sample holds a few counts of this clone. This sequence joins TRBV19 and TRBJ1-1; no clear D gene. Germline CDR1 is LNHDA and CDR2 is SQIVND (reference sequence). Trimming cost V 4 bases and J 11 bases, with 11 bases left between them. This CDR3 region has 11 residues. Here the CDR3 DNA reads TGTGCCAGTAGTACGCGGGGAGATGCTTTCTTT. Translated, it gives CASSTRGDAFF. The full variable domain, with the rest looked up from reference TRBV19 and TRBJ1-1, is DGGITQSPKYLFRKEGQNVTLSCEQNLNHDAMYWYRQDPGQGLRLIYYSQIVNDFQKGDIAEGYSVSREKKESFPLTVTSAQKNPTAFYLCASSTRGDAFFGQGTRLTVV.

This chain connects TRBV6-6 to TRBJ2-7, with TRBD2 matching 8 bases. V dropped 7 bases and J dropped 1; count of bases not matched to a gene: 12. The germline CDR1 and CDR2 sequences are MNHNY and SVGAGI (reference sequence). This CDR3 comprises 16 residues. CDR3 sequence: CASTPGEAGDSYEQYF. The CDR3 DNA follows: TGTGCCAGCACCCCGGGGGAAGCGGGGGATTCCTACGAGCAGTACTTC.

V usage is TRBV5-1 and J usage is TRBJ1-1; 7 bases line up with TRBD1. The CDR3 totals 18 residues. The V gene end was trimmed by 0 bases and the J gene end by 3 bases; junction bases not matched to a gene: 14. Germline V gene data show CDR1 as SGHRS and CDR2 as YFSETQ. The CDR3 nucleotides are TGCGCCAGCAGCTTGGCTGTGTTGAGACAGGGTGCGGACACTGAAGCTTTCTTT. Translating gives CASSLAVLRQGADTEAFF.

This clone was counted only a few times. This chain links TRBV21-1 with TRBJ2-7; TRBD2 is taken as the D call from the table, unchecked against the DNA. TRBV21-1 is classified as a pseudogene. The CDR3 is 16 amino acids. The CDR3 spells CASSNLRLAGVCEQYF. In DNA form, the CDR3 reads TGTGCCAGCAGCAATCTGAGACTAGCGGGAGTTTGCGAGCAGTACTTC.

The chain has TRBV10-1 and TRBJ2-7, with D perhaps matching TRBD1 or TRBD2 (5 bases each). The germline V and J ends were trimmed by 6 bases and 4 bases, with 19 bases remaining between them. The CDR3 totals 15 residues. The V gene's germline CDR1 is WNHNN and CDR2 SYGVQD (reference sequence). For the CDR3, the DNA is TGCGCCAGCAGCGCATCGCCGGGACGGGATTACGAGCAGTACTTC. It codes for CASSASPGRDYEQYF.

The chain has TRBV29-1 and TRBJ2-6; D is unclear. Germline CDR1 is SQVTM and CDR2 is ANQGSEA. Trimming left V 5 bases short and J 0 bases short, with 5 bases between. The length of the CDR3 is 13 residues. For the CDR3, the DNA is TGCAGCGTTAGTGGCTCTGGGGCCAACGTCCTGACTTTC. Translating it yields CSVSGSGANVLTF.

This chain links TRBV19 with TRBJ1-5, with D unresolved. The CDR3 consists of 16 residues. Trimming shortened V by 6 bases and J by 5 bases, and 20 bases separated the two germline ends. Looked up from germline, CDR1 is LNHDA and CDR2 is SQIVND (reference sequence). The chain's CDR3 is CASRLGTFGGYQPQHF. The CDR3 DNA reads as TGTGCCAGTAGATTGGGAACGTTCGGAGGATATCAGCCCCAGCATTTT.

V and J are TRBV29-1 and TRBJ1-2, with D unresolved. Trimming removed 2 bases at V and 4 bases at J, with 17 bases between. The germline V gene encodes CDR1 SQVTM and CDR2 ANQGSEA. This CDR3 is 15 amino acids long. The CDR3 DNA sequence: TGCAGCGTTGAAATAGGGCCTACCGAGCTCTATGGCTACACCTTC. Translated: CSVEIGPTELYGYTF.

V is TRBV5-1 and J is TRBJ2-4, with no clear D. The ends were cut back, 1 base at V and 0 bases at J, with 11 bases in the middle. From germline, CDR1 is SGHRS and CDR2 YFSETQ. This CDR3 contains 16 residues. CDR3 sequence reads: CASSLYENIAKNIQYF. The CDR3 DNA sequence: TGCGCCAGCAGCTTGTATGAGAATATAGCCAAAAACATTCAGTACTTC.

The V call is TRBV7-9, the J call TRBJ2-7; 7 positions agree with TRBD1. Germline assignment: CDR1 SEHNR and CDR2 FQNEAQ (reference sequence). Trimming removed 5 bases from V and 0 bases from J; junction bases left unmatched: 7. The CDR3 is made up of 15 amino acids. Here the CDR3 DNA reads TGTGCCAGCAGCCCCGGACAGGATTTCTCCTACGAGCAGTACTTC. It translates to CASSPGQDFSYEQYF.

This chain joins TRBV18 and TRBJ2-1; 12 nucleotides agree with TRBD2. Unmatched junction bases numbered 4, after V lost 1 base and J lost 9 bases. This CDR3 comprises 15 residues. Germline V CDR1 and CDR2: KGHSH, LQKENI. Here the CDR3 reads CASSPLLAGGSEQFF. The CDR3 bases are TGTGCCAGCTCACCACTGCTAGCGGGAGGGAGTGAGCAGTTCTTC.

This clone showed up just once. The CDR3 is CATSATGTDLLYGYTF. Written as DNA, the CDR3 is TGTGCCACCAGCGCAACCGGGACAGACCTTCTATATGGCTACACCTTC. The chain carries TRBV15 and TRBJ1-2; 7 positions match TRBD1. The junction had 14 bases not matched to a gene; V was cut back by 5 bases and J by 5 bases. The germline V gene has CDR1 LNHNV and CDR2 YYDKDF (reference sequence). The CDR3 spans 16 residues.

The chain carries TRBV30 and TRBJ1-4, with D possibly being TRBD1 (6 bases). V was trimmed by 5 bases and J by 8 bases, leaving 21 bases between them. CDR1 and CDR2 from the germline V gene are GTSNPN and SVGIG (reference sequence). The CDR3 has 15 residues. In DNA, the CDR3 is TGTGCCTGGCGATCCTTCGGCAGGGGAGGCGAAAAACTGTTTTTT. Translated, it gives CAWRSFGRGGEKLFF.

The chain has TRBV6-5 and TRBJ1-1; maybe TRBD1 (5 bases). Trimming stripped 2 bases from V and 4 bases from J, with 14 bases between. Germline values: CDR1 MNHEY, CDR2 SVGAGI. This CDR3 contains 15 residues. The CDR3 DNA reads as TGTGCCAGCAGTTACCGGGCCAGGGCTGGCACTGAAGCTTTCTTT. The encoded protein is CASSYRARAGTEAFF.